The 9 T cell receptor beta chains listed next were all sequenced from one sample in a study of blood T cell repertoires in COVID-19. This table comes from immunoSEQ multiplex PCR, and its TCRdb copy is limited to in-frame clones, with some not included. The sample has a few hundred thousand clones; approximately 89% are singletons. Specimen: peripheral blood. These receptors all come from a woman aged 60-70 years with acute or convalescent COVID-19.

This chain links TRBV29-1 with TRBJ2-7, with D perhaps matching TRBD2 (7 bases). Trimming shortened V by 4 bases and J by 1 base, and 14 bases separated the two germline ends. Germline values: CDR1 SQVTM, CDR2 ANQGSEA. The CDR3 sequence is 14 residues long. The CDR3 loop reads CSVGGGGPSYEQYF. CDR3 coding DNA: TGCAGCGTTGGAGGGGGGGGGCCATCCTACGAGCAGTACTTC.

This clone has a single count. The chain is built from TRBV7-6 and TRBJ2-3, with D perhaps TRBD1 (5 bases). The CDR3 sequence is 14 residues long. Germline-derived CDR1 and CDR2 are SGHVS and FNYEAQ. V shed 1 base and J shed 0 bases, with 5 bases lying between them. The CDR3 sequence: CASSLGQSTDTQYF. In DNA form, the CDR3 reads TGTGCCAGCAGCTTAGGACAGAGCACAGATACGCAGTATTTT.

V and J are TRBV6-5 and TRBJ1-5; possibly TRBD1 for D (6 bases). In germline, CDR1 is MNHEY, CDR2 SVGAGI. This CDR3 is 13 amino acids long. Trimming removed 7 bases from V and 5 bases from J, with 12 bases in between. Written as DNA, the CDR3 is TGTGCCAGCATCCCGGACAGAGATCAGCCCCAGCATTTT. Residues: CASIPDRDQPQHF.

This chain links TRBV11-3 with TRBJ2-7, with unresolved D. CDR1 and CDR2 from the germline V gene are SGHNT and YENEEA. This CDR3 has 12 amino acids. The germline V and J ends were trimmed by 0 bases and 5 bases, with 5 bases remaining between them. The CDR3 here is CASSLDPNEQYF. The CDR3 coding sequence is TGTGCCAGCAGCTTAGATCCTAACGAGCAGTACTTC.

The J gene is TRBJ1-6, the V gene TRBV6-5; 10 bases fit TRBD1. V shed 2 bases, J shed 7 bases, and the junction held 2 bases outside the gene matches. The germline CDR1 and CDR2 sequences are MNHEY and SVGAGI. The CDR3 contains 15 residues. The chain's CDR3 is CASSYEDRGNSPLHF. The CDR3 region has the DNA TGTGCCAGCAGTTACGAGGACAGGGGGAATTCACCCCTCCACTTT.

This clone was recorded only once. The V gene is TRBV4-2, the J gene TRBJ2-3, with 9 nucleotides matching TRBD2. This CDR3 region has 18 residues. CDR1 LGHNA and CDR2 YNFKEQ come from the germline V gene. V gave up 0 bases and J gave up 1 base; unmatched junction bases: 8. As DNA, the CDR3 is TGTGCCAGCAGCCAAGATTCAGCCCGGACTAGCGGCACAGATACGCAGTATTTT. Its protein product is CASSQDSARTSGTDTQYF.

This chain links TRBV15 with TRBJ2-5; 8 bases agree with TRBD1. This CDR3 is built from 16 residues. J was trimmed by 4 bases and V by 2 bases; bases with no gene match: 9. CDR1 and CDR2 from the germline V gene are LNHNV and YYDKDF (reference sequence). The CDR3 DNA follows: TGTGCCACCAGCAGACAAAATAGTGGACAGGGAGAGACCCAGTACTTC. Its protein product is CATSRQNSGQGETQYF.

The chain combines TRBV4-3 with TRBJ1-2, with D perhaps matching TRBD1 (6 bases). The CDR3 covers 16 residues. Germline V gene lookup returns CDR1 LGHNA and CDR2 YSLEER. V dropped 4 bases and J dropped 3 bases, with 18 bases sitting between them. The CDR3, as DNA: TGCGCCAGCAGCCCAGCCCTACAGGGTTGGGACTATGGCTACACCTTC. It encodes CASSPALQGWDYGYTF.

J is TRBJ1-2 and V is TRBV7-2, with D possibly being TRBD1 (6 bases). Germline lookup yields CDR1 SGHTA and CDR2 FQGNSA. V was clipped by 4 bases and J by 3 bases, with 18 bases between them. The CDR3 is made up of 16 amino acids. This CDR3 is CASSSSGGAKDYGYTF. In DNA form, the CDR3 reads TGTGCCAGCAGCTCCAGCGGGGGGGCTAAAGACTATGGCTACACCTTC.